Below, 29 T cell receptor beta chains from the same sample are listed, as sequenced in a study of lymphopenia after photon versus proton radiotherapy. Profiling relied on immunoSEQ multiplex PCR, and the TCRdb table lists in-frame clones only, not all of them. The sample records 2,500 to 3,000 clones, about 95% being singletons. The material sequenced was peripheral blood, taken from a patient treated with photon-based radiotherapy. These receptors originate from a woman in her seventies with pancreatic cancer.

V usage is TRBV9 and J usage is TRBJ2-1; no definite D call. V was pared by 0 bases and J by 9 bases, with 13 bases between. The CDR3 spans 14 residues. Germline values: CDR1 SGDLS, CDR2 YYNGEE. The CDR3 DNA reads TGTGCCAGCAGCGTAGATAGTGGGGTCGGTGAGCAGTTCTTC. Protein: CASSVDSGVGEQFF.

The chain couples TRBV27 to TRBJ2-7, with D unresolved. The CDR3 sequence is 13 residues long. Germline loops: CDR1 MNHEY, CDR2 SMNVEV (reference sequence). V shed 3 bases and J shed 0 bases, with 6 bases lying between them. CDR3 sequence (DNA): TGTGCCAGCAGTTTCAAAAGCTCCTACGAGCAGTACTTC. This gives the protein CASSFKSSYEQYF.

The V call is TRBV9, the J call TRBJ1-2; a weak D match, TRBD1 (5 bases). The V gene lost 2 bases and the J gene lost 4 bases, with 9 bases spanning the gap. The CDR3 contains 13 residues. Looked up from germline, CDR1 is SGDLS and CDR2 is YYNGEE. CDR3 nucleotide sequence: TGTGCCAGCAGCGTCGGGGGTGGCTATGGCTACACCTTC. Residues: CASSVGGGYGYTF. The whole variable domain, remainder taken from reference TRBV9 and TRBJ1-2, is DSGVTQTPKHLITATGQRVTLRCSPRSGDLSVYWYQQSLDQGLQFLIQYYNGEERAKGNILERFSAQQFPDLHSELNLSSLELGDSALYFCASSVGGGYGYTFGSGTRLTVV.

The CDR3 loop is CATSRENSPLHF. CDR3 DNA: TGTGCCACCAGCAGAGAGAATTCACCCCTCCACTTT. This chain connects TRBV15 to TRBJ1-6; no clear D gene. This CDR3 is built from 12 residues. Looked up from germline, CDR1 is LNHNV and CDR2 is YYDKDF (reference sequence). Trimming removed 0 bases from V and 7 bases from J, with 1 base in between. Drawing the rest from reference TRBV15 and TRBJ1-6, the complete variable domain is DAMVIQNPRYQVTQFGKPVTLSCSQTLNHNVMYWYQQKSSQAPKLLFHYYDKDFNNEADTPDNFQSRRPNTSFCFLDIRSPGLGDTAMYLCATSRENSPLHFGNGTRLTVT.

The chain combines TRBV5-4 with TRBJ2-1; D is perhaps TRBD1 or TRBD2 (5 bases each). CDR1 and CDR2 from the germline V gene are SGHNT and YYREEE (reference sequence). Trimming removed 4 bases at V and 5 bases at J, with 25 bases between. This CDR3 contains 18 residues. CDR3 protein: CASSAGAELLQWDNEQFF. For the CDR3, the DNA is TGTGCCAGCAGCGCCGGGGCGGAATTATTGCAATGGGACAATGAGCAGTTCTTC.

This sequence joins TRBV4-2 and TRBJ1-5; D is uncertain. There are 14 residues in the CDR3. V was clipped by 0 bases and J by 4 bases, with 7 bases between them. Germline lookup yields CDR1 LGHNA and CDR2 YNFKEQ. The CDR3 spells CASSQEGINQPQHF. CDR3 bases: TGTGCCAGCAGCCAAGAAGGAATAAATCAGCCCCAGCATTTT.

The chain employs TRBV7-3 and TRBJ2-1, with TRBD2 matching over 8 bases. In germline, CDR1 is SGHTA, CDR2 FQGTGA. This CDR3 contains 15 residues. The V segment lost 5 bases and the J segment 9 bases; nucleotides outside the gene matches: 12. This CDR3 reads CASSRAAGGYPEQFF. Here the CDR3 DNA reads TGTGCCAGCAGCCGCGCGGCGGGAGGTTATCCTGAGCAGTTCTTC.

The chain uses TRBV7-2 and TRBJ2-5, with D maybe TRBD2 (6 bases). Germline assignment: CDR1 SGHTA and CDR2 FQGNSA. CDR3 length: 14 amino acids. The V and J ends lost 5 bases and 2 bases respectively, with 12 bases between them. CDR3 sequence: CASSGGGGQETQYF. CDR3 nucleotides: TGTGCCAGCAGCGGGGGAGGCGGACAAGAGACCCAGTACTTC. Drawing the rest from reference TRBV7-2 and TRBJ2-5, the complete variable domain is GAGVSQSPSNKVTEKGKDVELRCDPISGHTALYWYRQSLGQGLEFLIYFQGNSAPDKSGLPSDRFSAERTGGSVSTLTIQRTQQEDSAVYLCASSGGGGQETQYFGPGTRLLVL.

This clone has only a few counts. V is TRBV10-3 and J is TRBJ1-5; the D is unclear. The germline V gene has CDR1 ENHRY and CDR2 SYGVKD. V was cut by 3 bases and J by 5 bases, with 8 bases left in between. There are 13 residues in the CDR3. CDR3 residues: CAISDEDDQPQHF. The DNA for the CDR3 is TGTGCCATCAGTGACGAGGATGATCAGCCCCAGCATTTT.

V and J are TRBV30 and TRBJ2-3; 8 positions agree with TRBD2. CDR3 size: 16 residues. V was clipped by 1 base and J by 1 base; unmatched bases: 7. CDR1 and CDR2 (germline): GTSNPN, SVGIG (reference sequence). In DNA form, the CDR3 reads TGTGCCTGGAGTGCCCAGGGGCGGGGGGGCACAGATACGCAGTATTTT. Translated, it gives CAWSAQGRGGTDTQYF.

V usage is TRBV27 and J usage is TRBJ2-1, with D unresolved. This CDR3 has 16 residues. The V end lost 2 bases, the J end lost 0 bases, and 11 bases lay between the germline ends. CDR1 is MNHEY, CDR2 SMNVEV, per germline (reference sequence). CDR3 bases: TGTGCCAGCAGTTTAGTTCGTACTTCCTCCTACAATGAGCAGTTCTTC. It is translated as CASSLVRTSSYNEQFF.

The chain couples TRBV6-1 to TRBJ2-7, with 7 bases aligning to TRBD2. The CDR3 consists of 13 residues. The germline CDR1 and CDR2 sequences are MNHNS and SASEGT. Losses at the gene ends were 5 bases for V and 6 bases for J; bases not matched to a gene: 7. This CDR3 reads CASSLAGVSEQYF. The CDR3 nucleotides read TGTGCCAGCAGTTTGGCGGGAGTGAGCGAGCAGTACTTC.

The chain uses TRBV11-2 and TRBJ2-2; D not resolved. The V gene's germline CDR1 is SGHAT and CDR2 FQNNGV. Trimming removed 1 base from V and 6 bases from J, with 21 bases in between. The CDR3 runs 18 residues. The CDR3 nucleotides are TGTGCCAGCAGCTTAGTCCCCCAGTGGGCCTCTGGGGCCGGGGAGCTGTTTTTT. It codes for CASSLVPQWASGAGELFF.

Here the CDR3 DNA reads TGTGCCAGCAGCTTAGGGGTTGGGGGGACTAGCGATAATGAGCAGTTCTTC. It specifies CASSLGVGGTSDNEQFF. This sequence joins TRBV7-9 and TRBJ2-1; TRBD2 matches 10 bases. Trimming cost V 1 base and J 7 bases; bases outside gene matches: 10. This CDR3 comprises 17 residues. Germline CDR1 is SEHNR and CDR2 is FQNEAQ (reference sequence).

The gene calls are TRBV18 and TRBJ2-7; 8 bases are a match to TRBD2. V was clipped by 2 bases and J by 2 bases; unmatched bases: 5. CDR1 KGHSH and CDR2 LQKENI come from the germline V gene. The CDR3 loop spans 15 amino acids. The CDR3 region has the DNA TGTGCCAGCTCACCAACACTAGCGGATGCCTACGAGCAGTACTTC. Residues: CASSPTLADAYEQYF.

V gene TRBV6-1 combines with J gene TRBJ1-5; a possible D gene is TRBD1 (5 bases). The CDR3 totals 15 residues. Germline loops: CDR1 MNHNS, CDR2 SASEGT. The ends were cut back, 1 base at V and 6 bases at J, with 13 bases in the middle. This chain's CDR3 is CASSEVAGPAQPQHF. The CDR3 nucleotides are TGTGCCAGCAGTGAAGTTGCGGGACCCGCTCAGCCCCAGCATTTT.

This clone was seen just once. The gene calls are TRBV11-1 and TRBJ2-5; 14 bases align to TRBD2. With 5 bases clipped from V and 5 bases from J, the junction kept 7 bases outside the gene matches. The CDR3 covers 16 residues. Germline loops: CDR1 SGHAT, CDR2 FQDESV (reference sequence). In nucleotides, the CDR3 is TGTGCCAGCAGCCTCGGGACTAGCGGGAGCAGGGAGACCCAGTACTTC. Translating it yields CASSLGTSGSRETQYF. The complete variable domain, with remaining parts taken from reference TRBV11-1 and TRBJ2-5, reads EAEVAQSPRYKITEKSQAVAFWCDPISGHATLYWYRQILGQGPELLVQFQDESVVDDSQLPKDRFSAERLKGVDSTLKIQPAELGDSAMYLCASSLGTSGSRETQYFGPGTRLLVL.

The V gene is TRBV19, the J gene TRBJ2-1, with unresolved D. The V end was cut by 6 bases, the J end by 4 bases, with 4 bases between. Germline V gene sequence: CDR1 LNHDA, CDR2 SQIVND (reference sequence). CDR3 length equals 11 residues. The CDR3 is CASSEYNEQFF. The CDR3 DNA reads TGTGCCAGTAGCGAATACAATGAGCAGTTCTTC.

This clone was seen a single time. The chain is built from TRBV28 and TRBJ2-6; tentatively, D is TRBD1 or TRBD2 (6 bases each). Germline CDR1 reads MDHEN; CDR2 reads SYDVKM. Deletions cut 9 bases from V and 2 bases from J, with 17 bases between. There are 16 residues in the CDR3. CDR3: CASVQGGSPGANVLTF. In nucleotides, the CDR3 is TGTGCCAGTGTACAGGGAGGAAGTCCTGGGGCCAACGTCCTGACTTTC.

The gene calls are TRBV4-2 and TRBJ2-7; 8 nucleotides match TRBD1. There are 14 residues in the CDR3. CDR1 and CDR2 (germline): LGHNA, YNFKEQ. V lost 3 bases and J lost 8; bases outside the gene matches: 9. In DNA, the CDR3 is TGTGCCAGCAGCCATTTACAGGGGGATATAAAGCAGTACTTC. It codes for CASSHLQGDIKQYF.

This clone was detected a few times. As DNA, the CDR3 is TGTGCCAGCAGTTCAACCTACGAGCAGTACTTC. Its protein product is CASSSTYEQYF. The chain uses TRBV28 and TRBJ2-7, with D unresolved. Germline CDR1 is MDHEN and CDR2 is SYDVKM. V was trimmed by 4 bases and J by 2 bases, leaving 3 bases between them. The CDR3 runs to 11 residues.

The V gene is TRBV7-9, the J gene TRBJ2-3; TRBD1 is a possible D gene (6 bases). This CDR3 has 16 residues. CDR1 is SEHNR and CDR2 is FQNEAQ in the germline V gene (reference sequence). Trimming stripped 0 bases from V and 3 bases from J, with 13 bases between. CDR3: CASSLALDSGTDTQYF. The CDR3 DNA follows: TGTGCCAGCAGCTTAGCGTTGGACAGTGGAACAGATACGCAGTATTTT.

The chain couples TRBV15 to TRBJ2-7, with D maybe TRBD2 (5 bases). CDR3 length: 14 amino acids. Trimming pared 5 bases from V and 3 bases from J, leaving 14 bases between. In germline, CDR1 is LNHNV, CDR2 YYDKDF (reference sequence). The CDR3 nucleotides are TGTGCCACCAGCGGAGGCAGAGTAGACTACGAGCAGTACTTC. Its protein is CATSGGRVDYEQYF.

This clone was observed a few times. This sequence joins TRBV21-1 and TRBJ2-7; the table's D call of TRBD1 was not tested on the DNA. TRBV21-1 has pseudogene status. This CDR3 region has 15 residues. The CDR3 region is CASSKVDRGRYEQYF. The CDR3 DNA follows: TGTGCCAGCAGCAAAGTGGACAGGGGGCGCTACGAGCAGTACTTC.

The chain uses TRBV5-3 and TRBJ2-5; possible D gene TRBD2, 6 bases. TRBV5-3 is classed as an ORF, of uncertain function. The CDR3 extends over 13 amino acids. V was shortened by 4 bases and J by 10 bases, with 17 bases between the two germline ends. The CDR3 sequence: CARSRETSEGQYF. CDR3 coding DNA: TGTGCCAGAAGCCGGGAGACAAGTGAGGGCCAGTACTTC.

The chain joins TRBV15 to TRBJ2-5; D is unclear. The V and J ends lost 1 base and 5 bases respectively, with 5 bases between them. The germline V gene encodes CDR1 LNHNV and CDR2 YYDKDF (reference sequence). There are 12 residues in the CDR3. The CDR3 DNA is TGTGCCACCAGCAGAGGCTGGGAGACCCAGTACTTC. As protein: CATSRGWETQYF.

The chain employs TRBV28 and TRBJ1-1; D is unresolved. The length of the CDR3 is 12 residues. Germline-derived CDR1 and CDR2 are MDHEN and SYDVKM. V gave up 10 bases and J gave up 1 base, with 10 bases separating them. The chain's CDR3 is CATEEGNTEAFF. As DNA, the CDR3 is TGTGCCACCGAAGAGGGGAACACTGAAGCTTTCTTT.

The chain has TRBV10-3 and TRBJ2-5, with 13 bases identical to TRBD2. The CDR3 runs 15 residues. The germline CDR1 and CDR2 sequences are ENHRY and SYGVKD. J lost 7 bases, V lost 5 bases, and 7 bases had no gene match. CDR3 bases: TGTGCCATCAGTCGGACTAGCGGGAGAGGGGGGACCCAGTACTTC. Translated: CAISRTSGRGGTQYF.

The rearrangement uses TRBV9 and TRBJ2-5; D not resolved. This CDR3 region has 12 residues. In germline, CDR1 is SGDLS, CDR2 YYNGEE. Trimming removed 3 bases at V and 1 base at J, with 4 bases between. The CDR3 DNA reads as TGTGCCAGCAGCGGAGTCCAAGAGACCCAGTACTTC. This encodes CASSGVQETQYF.